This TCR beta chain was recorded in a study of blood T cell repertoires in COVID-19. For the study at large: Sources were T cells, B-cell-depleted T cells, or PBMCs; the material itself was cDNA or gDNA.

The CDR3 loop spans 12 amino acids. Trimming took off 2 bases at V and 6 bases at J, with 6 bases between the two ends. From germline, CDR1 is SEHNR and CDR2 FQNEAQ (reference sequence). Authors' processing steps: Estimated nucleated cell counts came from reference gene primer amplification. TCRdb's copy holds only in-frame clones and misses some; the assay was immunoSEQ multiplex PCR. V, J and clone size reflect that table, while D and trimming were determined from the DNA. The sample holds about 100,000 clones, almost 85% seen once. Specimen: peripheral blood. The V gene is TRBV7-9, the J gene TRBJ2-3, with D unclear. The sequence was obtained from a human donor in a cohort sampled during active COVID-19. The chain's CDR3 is CASSLNSDTQYF. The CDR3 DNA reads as TGTGCCAGCAGCTTAAACTCGGATACGCAGTATTTT. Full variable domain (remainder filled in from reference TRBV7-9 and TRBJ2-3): DTGVSQNPRHKITKRGQNVTFRCDPISEHNRLYWYRQTLGQGPEFLTYFQNEAQLEKSRLLSDRFSAERPKGSFSTLEIQRTEQGDSAMYLCASSLNSDTQYFGPGTRLTVL.